These T cell receptor beta chains were read from a single sample in a study of blood T cell repertoires in COVID-19. Clones were sequenced by immunoSEQ multiplex PCR, and TCRdb holds only the in-frame ones, with some missing. This table holds about 360,000 clones, about 88% found once. Sequencing was performed on peripheral blood. The receptors stem from a human donor in a cohort sampled during active COVID-19. Each CDR3 is given without its conserved first and last residue. Clone size is stated in some rows and not others, as once, few, many or a class when expanded.

abundance: few; j_gene: TRBJ2-2; v_gene: TRBV30; CDR3aa: AWSVSGTGELF
abundance: .; j_gene: TRBJ2-7; v_gene: TRBV3-1/TRBV3-2; CDR3aa: ASSLGLAGGSYEQY
abundance: .; j_gene: TRBJ2-1; v_gene: TRBV6-4; CDR3aa: ASRIPSWGPYNEQF
abundance: .; j_gene: TRBJ1-6; v_gene: TRBV30; CDR3aa: AWTSKSGLYNSPLH
abundance: .; j_gene: TRBJ1-5; v_gene: TRBV3-1/TRBV3-2; CDR3aa: ASSPRDRGGNQPQH
abundance: .; j_gene: TRBJ1-1; v_gene: TRBV28; CDR3aa: ASSREWNTEAF
abundance: .; j_gene: TRBJ1-5; v_gene: TRBV9; CDR3aa: ASSVGTGKGQPQH
abundance: .; j_gene: TRBJ1-2; v_gene: TRBV12-3/TRBV12-4; CDR3aa: ASSFRTRIGYT
abundance: .; j_gene: TRBJ1-2; v_gene: TRBV5-8; CDR3aa: ASSWQKGLFGYT
abundance: .; j_gene: TRBJ2-3; v_gene: TRBV13; CDR3aa: ASSSAGAGSQVDTQY
abundance: .; j_gene: TRBJ2-2; v_gene: TRBV11-2; CDR3aa: ASSLGGNTGELF
abundance: few; j_gene: TRBJ2-7; v_gene: TRBV28; CDR3aa: ASSRYYRDEQY
abundance: .; j_gene: TRBJ2-7; v_gene: TRBV4-1; CDR3aa: ASIGQTYEQY
abundance: .; j_gene: TRBJ1-5; v_gene: TRBV4-1; CDR3aa: ASSQSLLAVNQPQH
abundance: .; j_gene: TRBJ2-7; v_gene: TRBV27; CDR3aa: ASSLRLAGPLEQY
abundance: .; j_gene: TRBJ1-3; v_gene: TRBV19; CDR3aa: ASRTPPGGVLGNTIY
abundance: .; j_gene: TRBJ2-7; v_gene: TRBV6-1; CDR3aa: ASSEGSGRGKGEQY
abundance: .; j_gene: TRBJ2-1; v_gene: TRBV5-1; CDR3aa: ASSQRTSGVSSYNEQF
abundance: .; j_gene: TRBJ2-1; v_gene: TRBV11-2; CDR3aa: ASSLGSSSGSINEQF
abundance: .; j_gene: TRBJ1-2; v_gene: TRBV5-5; CDR3aa: ASSLAGGNYGYT
abundance: .; j_gene: TRBJ2-2; v_gene: TRBV19; CDR3aa: ASTEGEGSTGELF
abundance: .; j_gene: TRBJ2-7; v_gene: TRBV6-2/TRBV6-3; CDR3aa: ASSYTETGAYEQY
abundance: .; j_gene: TRBJ2-2; v_gene: TRBV19; CDR3aa: ASSPTSGGGTGELF
abundance: .; j_gene: TRBJ2-3; v_gene: TRBV29-1; CDR3aa: SVEGVPGTQY
abundance: .; j_gene: TRBJ1-1; v_gene: TRBV6-5; CDR3aa: ASTRQANTEAF
abundance: .; j_gene: TRBJ2-7; v_gene: TRBV27; CDR3aa: ASSLVASLSDEQY
abundance: .; j_gene: TRBJ1-2; v_gene: TRBV28; CDR3aa: ASSFSPGLGGYGYT
abundance: .; j_gene: TRBJ1-4; v_gene: TRBV28; CDR3aa: ASSLPERPRGEKLF
abundance: .; j_gene: TRBJ2-7; v_gene: TRBV5-1; CDR3aa: ASSLFPMYGTSLPEQY
abundance: .; j_gene: TRBJ2-2; v_gene: TRBV30; CDR3aa: AWSAGLAGVDNTGELF
abundance: .; j_gene: TRBJ1-4; v_gene: TRBV6-6; CDR3aa: ASSRTNPAATNEKLF
abundance: .; j_gene: TRBJ2-1; v_gene: TRBV2; CDR3aa: ASGETGGDNEQF
abundance: .; j_gene: TRBJ2-3; v_gene: TRBV18; CDR3aa: ASSPFGQGVTDTQY
abundance: .; j_gene: TRBJ1-5; v_gene: TRBV5-3; CDR3aa: ARSHYLVRGGQPQH
abundance: once; j_gene: TRBJ2-1; v_gene: TRBV2; CDR3aa: ASSAFRESYNEQF
abundance: .; j_gene: TRBJ2-3; v_gene: TRBV5-4; CDR3aa: ASSPGGTPLRTQY